The 5 T cell receptor beta chains below come from one sample, sequenced in a study of beta chain features in type 1 diabetes. Study-level results: TCRB CDR3s from Type 1 diabetes patients were moderately but significantly shorter in all four CD4+ subsets.

For these receptors, no antigen is known. Expressed TCRB transcripts were sequenced because the isolated RNA had all been reverse transcribed beforehand. Assay: immunoSEQ multiplex PCR; the TCRdb copy retains only in-frame clones and omits some. Of over 600,000 clones in the sample, approximately 13% were seen once. The sample consisted of naive CD4+ T cells from blood. The receptors originated from a man under 40 with type 1 diabetes.

This clone was seen a few times. V is TRBV4-2 and J is TRBJ2-3, with unresolved D. The germline CDR1 and CDR2 sequences are LGHNA and YNFKEQ. Trimming shortened V by 4 bases and J by 0 bases, and 17 bases separated the two germline ends. The CDR3 has 17 amino acids. The CDR3 nucleotides are TGTGCCAGCAGCCCCACCACCGGCTATTCTAGCACAGATACGCAGTATTTT. This gives the protein CASSPTTGYSSTDTQYF.

This chain links TRBV7-9 with TRBJ2-7; weak D call: TRBD1 (5 bases). The germline gives CDR1 SEHNR, CDR2 FQNEAQ (reference sequence). V shed 5 bases and J shed 0 bases, with 14 bases lying between them. The CDR3 is made up of 15 amino acids. The CDR3 DNA reads as TGTGCCAGCAGCCTTGGCAGGGCCACCTCCTACGAGCAGTACTTC. Its translation: CASSLGRATSYEQYF.

The V gene is TRBV7-2, the J gene TRBJ2-1, with TRBD1 identical over 7 bases. CDR1 and CDR2 from the germline V gene are SGHTA and FQGNSA. The CDR3 is 18 amino acids. Trimming cost V 5 bases and J 0 bases; bases outside gene matches: 13. CDR3 nucleotide sequence: TGTGCCAGCAGCCAACCTTCCCGACAGGGCTCCTCCTACAATGAGCAGTTCTTC. Its translation is CASSQPSRQGSSYNEQFF.

The gene calls are TRBV28 and TRBJ1-2; no firm D call. V shed 4 bases and J shed 4 bases, with 19 bases lying between them. Germline-derived CDR1 and CDR2 are MDHEN and SYDVKM. The CDR3 loop spans 16 amino acids. CDR3 DNA: TGTGCCAGCAGTTCCCTAGGACGGGGTTCCGGCTATGGCTACACCTTC. The encoded protein is CASSSLGRGSGYGYTF.

This clone was recorded a few times. The chain joins TRBV5-1 to TRBJ2-7, with 7 bases aligning to TRBD1. The CDR3 sequence is 13 residues long. Germline V gene sequence: CDR1 SGHRS, CDR2 YFSETQ. J was trimmed by 3 bases and V by 4 bases; bases with no gene match: 4. CDR3 sequence reads: CASSPQGDYEQYF. CDR3 DNA: TGCGCCAGCAGCCCCCAGGGGGACTACGAGCAGTACTTC.